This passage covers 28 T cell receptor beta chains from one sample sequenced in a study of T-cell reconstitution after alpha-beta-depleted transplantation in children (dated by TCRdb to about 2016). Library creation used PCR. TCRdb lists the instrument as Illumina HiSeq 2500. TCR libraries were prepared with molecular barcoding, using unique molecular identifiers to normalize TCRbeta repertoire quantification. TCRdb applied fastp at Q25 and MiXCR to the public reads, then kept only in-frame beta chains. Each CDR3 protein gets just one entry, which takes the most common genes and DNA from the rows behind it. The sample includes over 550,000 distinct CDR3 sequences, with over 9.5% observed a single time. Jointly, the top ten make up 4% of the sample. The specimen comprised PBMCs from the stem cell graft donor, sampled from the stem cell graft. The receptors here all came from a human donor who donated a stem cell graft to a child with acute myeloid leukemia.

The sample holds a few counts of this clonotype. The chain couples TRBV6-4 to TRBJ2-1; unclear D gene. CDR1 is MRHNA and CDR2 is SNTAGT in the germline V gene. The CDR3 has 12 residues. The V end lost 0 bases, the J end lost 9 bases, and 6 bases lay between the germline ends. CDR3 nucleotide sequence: TGTGCCAGCAGTGACTCTTATTTTGAGCAGTTCTTC. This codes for CASSDSYFEQFF.

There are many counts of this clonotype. As DNA, the CDR3 is TGTGCCACAATCTCTGGGGATACGCAGTATTTT. This translates into CATISGDTQYF. J is TRBJ2-3 and V is TRBV6-5; unclear D gene. Germline V CDR1 and CDR2: MNHEY, SVGAGI. The CDR3 has 11 amino acids. Trimming removed 10 bases at V and 6 bases at J, with 11 bases between.

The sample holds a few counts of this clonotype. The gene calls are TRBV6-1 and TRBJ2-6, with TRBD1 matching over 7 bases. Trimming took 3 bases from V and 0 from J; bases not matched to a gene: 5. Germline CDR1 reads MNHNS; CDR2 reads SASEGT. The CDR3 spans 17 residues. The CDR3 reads CASSDRDRSSGANVLTF. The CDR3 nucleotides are TGTGCCAGCAGTGACCGGGACAGAAGCTCTGGGGCCAACGTCCTGACTTTC.

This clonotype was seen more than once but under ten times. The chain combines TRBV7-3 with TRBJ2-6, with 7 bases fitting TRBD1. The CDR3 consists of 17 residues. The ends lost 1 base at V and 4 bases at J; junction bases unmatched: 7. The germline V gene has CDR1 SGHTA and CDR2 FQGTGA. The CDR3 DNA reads TGTGCCAGCAGCTTAAACCCCACAGGGGTAGGGGCCAACGTCCTGACTTTC. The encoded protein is CASSLNPTGVGANVLTF.

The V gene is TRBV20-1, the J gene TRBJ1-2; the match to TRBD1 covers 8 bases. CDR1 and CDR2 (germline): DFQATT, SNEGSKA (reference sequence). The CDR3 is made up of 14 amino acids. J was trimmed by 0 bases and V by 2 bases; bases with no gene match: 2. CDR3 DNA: TGCAGTGCTAGACGGACAGGGACTAACTATGGCTACACCTTC. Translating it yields CSARRTGTNYGYTF.

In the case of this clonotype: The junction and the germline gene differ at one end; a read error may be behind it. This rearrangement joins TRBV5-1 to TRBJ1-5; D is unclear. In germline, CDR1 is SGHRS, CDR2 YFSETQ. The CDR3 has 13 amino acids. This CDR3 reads CASSLGPNHPQHF. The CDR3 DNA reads TGCGCCAGCAGCCTTGGGCCTAATCATCCCCAGCATTTT.

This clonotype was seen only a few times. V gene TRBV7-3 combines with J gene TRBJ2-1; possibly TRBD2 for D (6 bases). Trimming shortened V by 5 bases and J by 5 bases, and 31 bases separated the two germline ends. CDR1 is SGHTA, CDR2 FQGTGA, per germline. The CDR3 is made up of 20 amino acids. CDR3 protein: CASSTPSHPSSGRGDNEQFF. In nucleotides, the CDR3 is TGTGCCAGCAGCACACCCTCTCACCCCAGTAGCGGAAGAGGGGACAATGAGCAGTTCTTC.

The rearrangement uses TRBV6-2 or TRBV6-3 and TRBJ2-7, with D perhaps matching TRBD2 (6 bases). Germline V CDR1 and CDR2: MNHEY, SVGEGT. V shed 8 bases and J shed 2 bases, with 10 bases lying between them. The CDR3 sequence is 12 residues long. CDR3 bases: TGTGCCAGCCGGGACTTAGCCTACGAGCAGTACTTC. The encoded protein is CASRDLAYEQYF.

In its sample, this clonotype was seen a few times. CDR3 protein: CASSTGFTYEQYF. DNA of the CDR3: TGTGCCAGCAGCACGGGCTTCACCTACGAGCAGTACTTC. V is TRBV11-1 and J is TRBJ2-7, with D unresolved. Trimming removed 5 bases at V and 2 bases at J, with 10 bases between. The CDR3 is 13 amino acids. In germline, CDR1 is SGHAT, CDR2 FQDESV (reference sequence).

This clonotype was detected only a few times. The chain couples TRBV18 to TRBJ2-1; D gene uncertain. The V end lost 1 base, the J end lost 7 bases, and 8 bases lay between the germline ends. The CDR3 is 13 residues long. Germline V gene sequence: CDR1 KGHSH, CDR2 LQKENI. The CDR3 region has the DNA TGTGCCAGCTCACCACAAGGTTTGAATGAGCAGTTCTTC. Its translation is CASSPQGLNEQFF.

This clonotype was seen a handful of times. Here the CDR3 reads CSVPGTGGLGTEAFF. CDR3 DNA: TGCAGCGTCCCCGGGACAGGGGGTTTAGGCACTGAAGCTTTCTTT. V and J are TRBV29-1 and TRBJ1-1; 11 nucleotides match TRBD1. This CDR3 contains 15 residues. After removal of 6 bases from V and 4 bases from J, the junction contained 10 bases not matched to a gene. In germline, CDR1 is SQVTM, CDR2 ANQGSEA.

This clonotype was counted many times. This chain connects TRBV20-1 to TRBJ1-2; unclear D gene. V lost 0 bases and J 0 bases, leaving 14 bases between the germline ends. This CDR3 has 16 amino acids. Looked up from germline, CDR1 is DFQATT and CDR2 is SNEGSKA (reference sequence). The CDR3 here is CSARDRGWMTNYGYTF. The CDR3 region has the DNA TGCAGTGCTAGAGATCGTGGGTGGATGACTAACTATGGCTACACCTTC.

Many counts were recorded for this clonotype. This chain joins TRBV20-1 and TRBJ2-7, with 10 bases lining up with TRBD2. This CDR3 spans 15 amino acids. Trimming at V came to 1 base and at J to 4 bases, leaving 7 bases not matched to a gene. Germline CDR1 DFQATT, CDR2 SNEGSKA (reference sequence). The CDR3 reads CSARALAGQTYEQYF. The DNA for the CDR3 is TGCAGTGCTAGAGCACTAGCGGGACAGACTTACGAGCAGTACTTC.

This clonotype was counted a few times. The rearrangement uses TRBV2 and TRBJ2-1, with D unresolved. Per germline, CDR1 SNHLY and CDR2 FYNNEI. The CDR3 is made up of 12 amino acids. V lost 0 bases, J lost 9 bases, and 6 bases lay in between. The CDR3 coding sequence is TGTGCCAGCAGTGAAGCGCTTGGTGAGCAGTTCTTC. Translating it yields CASSEALGEQFF. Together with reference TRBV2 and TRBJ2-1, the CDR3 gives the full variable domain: EPEVTQTPSHQVTQMGQEVILRCVPISNHLYFYWYRQILGQKVEFLVSFYNNEISEKSEIFDDQFSVERPDGSNFTLKIRSTKLEDSAMYFCASSEALGEQFFGPGTRLTVL.

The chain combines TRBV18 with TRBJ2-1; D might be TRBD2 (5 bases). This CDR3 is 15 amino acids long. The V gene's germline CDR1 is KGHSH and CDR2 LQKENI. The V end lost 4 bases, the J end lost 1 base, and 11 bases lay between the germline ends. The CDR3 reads CASSLLAPSYNEQFF. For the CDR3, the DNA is TGTGCCAGCTCACTCCTAGCCCCTTCCTACAATGAGCAGTTCTTC.

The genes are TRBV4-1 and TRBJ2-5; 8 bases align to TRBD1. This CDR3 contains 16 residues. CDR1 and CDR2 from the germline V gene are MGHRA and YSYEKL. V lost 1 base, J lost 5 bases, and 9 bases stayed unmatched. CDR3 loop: CASSQVRAGGGETQYF. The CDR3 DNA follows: TGCGCCAGCAGCCAAGTGAGGGCAGGGGGCGGGGAGACCCAGTACTTC.

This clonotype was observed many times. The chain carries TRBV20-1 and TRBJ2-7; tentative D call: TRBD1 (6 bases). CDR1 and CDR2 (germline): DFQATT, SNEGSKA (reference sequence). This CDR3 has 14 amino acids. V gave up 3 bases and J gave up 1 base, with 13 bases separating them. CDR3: CSARVGTSSYEQYF. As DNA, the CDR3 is TGCAGTGCTAGGGTCGGGACAAGTTCCTACGAGCAGTACTTC.

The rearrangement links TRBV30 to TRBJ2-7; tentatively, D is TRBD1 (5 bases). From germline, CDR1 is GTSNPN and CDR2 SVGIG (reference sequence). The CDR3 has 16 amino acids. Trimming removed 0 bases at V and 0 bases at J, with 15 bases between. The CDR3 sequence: CAWSVQQVGFSYEQYF. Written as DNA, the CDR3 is TGTGCCTGGAGTGTACAACAGGTCGGGTTCTCCTACGAGCAGTACTTC.

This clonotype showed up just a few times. The CDR3 DNA follows: TGTGCCAGCAGTACCAGGGGCGAGCAGTACTTC. This translates into CASSTRGEQYF. This chain uses TRBV6-5 with TRBJ2-7; the D gene is possibly TRBD1 (6 bases). The CDR3 runs 11 residues. Germline CDR1 MNHEY, CDR2 SVGAGI. The V gene lost 5 bases and the J gene lost 6 bases, with 8 bases spanning the gap.

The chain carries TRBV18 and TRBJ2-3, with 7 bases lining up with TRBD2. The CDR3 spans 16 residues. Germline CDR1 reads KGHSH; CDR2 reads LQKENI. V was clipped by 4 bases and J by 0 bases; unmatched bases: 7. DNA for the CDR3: TGTGCCAGCTCACGACTCAGCGGGACTAGCACAGATACGCAGTATTTT. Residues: CASSRLSGTSTDTQYF.

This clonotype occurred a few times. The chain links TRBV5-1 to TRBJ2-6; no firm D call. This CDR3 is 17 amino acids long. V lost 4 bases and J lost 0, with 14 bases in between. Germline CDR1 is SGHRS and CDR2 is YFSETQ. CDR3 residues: CASSPSTTRSGANVLTF. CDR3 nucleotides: TGCGCCAGCAGCCCTTCGACAACCCGCTCTGGGGCCAACGTCCTGACTTTC.

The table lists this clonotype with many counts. The CDR3 sequence: CSVVLAGNRAQYF. The CDR3 nucleotides read TGCAGCGTTGTACTAGCGGGAAACAGGGCGCAGTACTTC. The V and J genes are TRBV29-1 and TRBJ2-7; 10 bases match TRBD2. The V and J ends lost 4 bases and 9 bases, in that order; junction bases with no gene match: 9. CDR1 is SQVTM, CDR2 ANQGSEA, per germline. This CDR3 comprises 13 residues.

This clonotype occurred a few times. This CDR3 reads CASSLEGHGTGLNEQFF. CDR3 nucleotide sequence: TGCGCCAGCAGCTTGGAGGGACACGGGACAGGCCTAAATGAGCAGTTCTTC. This chain connects TRBV5-1 to TRBJ2-1; 8 bases agree with TRBD1. Trimming removed 0 bases from V and 7 bases from J; junction bases left unmatched: 12. This CDR3 is 17 amino acids long. Germline V gene sequence: CDR1 SGHRS, CDR2 YFSETQ.

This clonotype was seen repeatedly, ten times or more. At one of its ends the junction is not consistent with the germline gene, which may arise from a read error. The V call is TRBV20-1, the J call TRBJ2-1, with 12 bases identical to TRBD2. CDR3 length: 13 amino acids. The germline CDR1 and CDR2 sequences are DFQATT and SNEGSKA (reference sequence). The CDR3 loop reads CSASGRGYNEQFF. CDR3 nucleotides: TGCAGCGCTAGCGGGAGGGGATACAATGAGCAGTTCTTC.

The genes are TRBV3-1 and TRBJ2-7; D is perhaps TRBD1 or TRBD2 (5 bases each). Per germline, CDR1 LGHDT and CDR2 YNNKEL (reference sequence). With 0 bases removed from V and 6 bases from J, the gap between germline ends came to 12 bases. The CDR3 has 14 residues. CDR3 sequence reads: CASSQEPMGVEQYF. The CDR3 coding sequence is TGTGCCAGCAGCCAAGAGCCGATGGGGGTCGAGCAGTACTTC.

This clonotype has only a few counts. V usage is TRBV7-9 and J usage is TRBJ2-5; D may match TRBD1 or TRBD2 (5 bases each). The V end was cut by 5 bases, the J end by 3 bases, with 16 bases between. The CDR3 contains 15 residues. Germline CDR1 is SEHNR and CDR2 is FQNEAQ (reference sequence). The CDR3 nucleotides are TGTGCCAGCAGCCTCCAGGGATTTAGCGAAGAGACCCAGTACTTC. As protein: CASSLQGFSEETQYF.

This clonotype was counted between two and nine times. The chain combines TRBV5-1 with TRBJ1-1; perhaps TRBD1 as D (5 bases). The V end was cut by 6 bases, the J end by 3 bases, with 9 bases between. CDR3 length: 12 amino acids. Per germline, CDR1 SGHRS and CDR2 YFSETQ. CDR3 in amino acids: CASTGGDTEAFF. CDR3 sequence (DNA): TGCGCCAGCACCGGGGGGGACACTGAAGCTTTCTTT.

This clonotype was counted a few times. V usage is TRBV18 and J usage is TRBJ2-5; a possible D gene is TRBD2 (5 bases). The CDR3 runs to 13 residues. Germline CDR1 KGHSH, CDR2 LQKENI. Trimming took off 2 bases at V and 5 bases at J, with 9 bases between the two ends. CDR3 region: CASSPRESETQYF. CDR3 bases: TGTGCCAGCTCACCAAGGGAGTCGGAGACCCAGTACTTC.